This entry features one T cell receptor beta chain sequence. This specimen comes from a study of blood T cell repertoires in COVID-19. The germline CDR1 and CDR2 sequences are MNHEY and SVGAGI. CDR3 length: 14 residues. J lost 9 bases, V lost 5 bases, and 10 bases had no gene match. Original processing notes: Nucleated cell counts were estimated from reference gene primer amplification. Data came from immunoSEQ multiplex PCR; TCRdb stores just in-frame clones and leaves some out. The V and J calls and the clone size are those of that table, but D and trimming were determined from the DNA. This table has 300,000 to 400,000 clones, approximately 85% appearing once.

This chain joins TRBV6-5 and TRBJ2-1; the match to TRBD1 covers 7 bases. The TCR sequence derives from a human donor in a cohort sampled during active COVID-19. Input material: peripheral blood. CDR3 residues: CASSITGASGEQFF. The CDR3 region has the DNA TGTGCCAGCAGTATTACAGGGGCCAGCGGTGAGCAGTTCTTC.